The 10 T cell receptor beta chains listed next were all sequenced from one sample in a study of PD-1 blockade in classical Hodgkin lymphoma. All the patients suffered relapse after autologous stem cell transplantation, and brentuximab vedotin exposure differed. Here immunoSEQ multiplex PCR was the method, and the copy in TCRdb shows in-frame clones only, minus some. The sample holds 6,000 to 6,500 clones; 85% to 90% are singletons and the top ten take around 45%. The input for sequencing was peripheral blood mononuclear cells (PBMCs), taken before the second cycle of nivolumab. Receptors were obtained from a human donor with classical Hodgkin lymphoma.

J is TRBJ1-1 and V is TRBV5-5; TRBD1 is a possible D gene (6 bases). The CDR3 is 11 residues long. With 9 bases removed from V and 7 bases from J, the gap between germline ends came to 13 bases. Looked up from germline, CDR1 is SGHKS and CDR2 is YYEKEE (reference sequence). CDR3 coding DNA: TGTGCCACCGGTACAGGGAGTGAAGCTTTCTTT. As protein: CATGTGSEAFF. The full variable domain, with the rest looked up from reference TRBV5-5 and TRBJ1-1, is DAGVTQSPTHLIKTRGQQVTLRCSPISGHKSVSWYQQVLGQGPQFIFQYYEKEERGRGNFPDRFSARQFPNYSSELNVNALLLGDSALYLCATGTGSEAFFGQGTRLTVV.

The chain employs TRBV5-6 and TRBJ2-7; 7 positions match TRBD1. The trim removed 3 bases at V and 4 bases at J, leaving 7 bases unmatched. Per germline, CDR1 SGHDT and CDR2 YYEEEE. The CDR3 sequence is 14 residues long. CDR3 sequence: CASSSTLRGYEQYV. The DNA for the CDR3 is TGTGCCAGCAGCTCTACTCTCAGGGGGTACGAGCAGTACGTC.

The rearrangement uses TRBV19 and TRBJ2-3, with 7 bases that match TRBD1. This CDR3 contains 15 residues. Germline CDR1 is LNHDA and CDR2 is SQIVND (reference sequence). Unmatched junction bases numbered 6, after V lost 3 bases and J lost 3 bases. The CDR3 is CASSMAGGSTDTQYF. The CDR3 DNA follows: TGTGCCAGTAGTATGGCAGGGGGATCGACAGATACGCAGTATTTT.

By share, this clone ranks as large. This chain links TRBV7-9 with TRBJ1-1, with 10 bases identical to TRBD1. This CDR3 region has 16 residues. Germline lookup yields CDR1 SEHNR and CDR2 FQNEAQ (reference sequence). The ends lost 2 bases at V and 1 base at J; junction bases unmatched: 4. The CDR3 region is CASSLTRTGGNTEAFF. As DNA, the CDR3 is TGTGCCAGCAGCTTAACAAGGACAGGGGGGAACACTGAAGCTTTCTTT.

The chain's CDR3 is CASSSDSRTYEQYV. The CDR3 DNA sequence: TGTGCCAGCAGCTCAGACAGCCGGACCTACGAGCAGTACGTC. This rearrangement joins TRBV11-3 to TRBJ2-7; weak D call: TRBD1 (5 bases). The germline V and J ends were trimmed by 4 bases and 2 bases, with 12 bases remaining between them. This CDR3 has 14 residues. The germline CDR1 and CDR2 sequences are SGHNT and YENEEA.

This chain links TRBV12-5 with TRBJ2-2; D is unclear. The CDR3 contains 12 residues. Deletions cut 6 bases from V and 9 bases from J, with 11 bases between. Germline CDR1 reads LGHNT; CDR2 reads FRNRAP. The CDR3, as DNA: TGTGCTAGTGGGCTCCAGAACCGGGAGCTGTTTTTT. Its translation: CASGLQNRELFF.

The chain combines TRBV7-9 with TRBJ2-2; tentatively, D is TRBD2 (7 bases). Germline values: CDR1 SEHNR, CDR2 FQNEAQ (reference sequence). The CDR3 runs 15 residues. The ends were cut back, 6 bases at V and 2 bases at J, with 13 bases in the middle. CDR3: CASSKGGINTGELFF. CDR3 nucleotides: TGTGCCAGCAGTAAGGGGGGGATTAACACCGGGGAGCTGTTTTTT.

This sequence joins TRBV6-5 and TRBJ1-1, with a weak D call TRBD1 (5 bases). Germline CDR1 is MNHEY and CDR2 is SVGAGI. The ends were cut back, 5 bases at V and 0 bases at J, with 13 bases in the middle. The CDR3 is made up of 15 amino acids. This CDR3 reads CASSRPPGMNTEAFF. For the CDR3, the DNA is TGTGCCAGCAGTAGACCCCCAGGGATGAACACTGAAGCTTTCTTT.

This clone has only one observation. V usage is TRBV7-6 and J usage is TRBJ2-1; no clear D. V gave up 1 base and J gave up 0 bases, with 10 bases separating them. The length of the CDR3 is 16 residues. CDR1 SGHVS and CDR2 FNYEAQ come from the germline V gene. DNA of the CDR3: TGTGCCAGCAGCTTAGTTCAGGTTCCCTCCTACAATGAGCAGTTCTTC. It yields the protein CASSLVQVPSYNEQFF.

This clone was seen once. The CDR3 DNA reads TGTGCCAGCAGCTTGACGAGCTCTGGAAACACCATATATTTT. It specifies CASSLTSSGNTIYF. The chain carries TRBV9 and TRBJ1-3; D is undetermined. Deletions cut 4 bases from V and 0 bases from J, with 8 bases between. The CDR3 has 14 amino acids. Germline CDR1 SGDLS, CDR2 YYNGEE.